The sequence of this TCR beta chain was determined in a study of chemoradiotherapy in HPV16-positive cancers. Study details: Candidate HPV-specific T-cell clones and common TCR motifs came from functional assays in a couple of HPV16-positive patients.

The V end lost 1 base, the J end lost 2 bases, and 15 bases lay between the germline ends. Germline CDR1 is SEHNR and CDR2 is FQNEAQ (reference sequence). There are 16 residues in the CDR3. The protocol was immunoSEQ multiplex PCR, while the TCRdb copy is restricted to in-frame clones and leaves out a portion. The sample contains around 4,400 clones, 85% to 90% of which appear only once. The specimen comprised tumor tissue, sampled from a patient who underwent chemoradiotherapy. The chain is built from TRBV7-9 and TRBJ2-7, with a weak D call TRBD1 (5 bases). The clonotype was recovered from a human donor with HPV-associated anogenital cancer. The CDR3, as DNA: TGTGCCAGCAGCTTAGGGGGTGGGGCGGTCGCCTACGAGCAGTACTTC. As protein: CASSLGGGAVAYEQYF. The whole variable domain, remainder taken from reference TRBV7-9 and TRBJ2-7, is DTGVSQNPRHKITKRGQNVTFRCDPISEHNRLYWYRQTLGQGPEFLTYFQNEAQLEKSRLLSDRFSAERPKGSFSTLEIQRTEQGDSAMYLCASSLGGGAVAYEQYFGPGTRLTVT.